Below are 14 T cell receptor beta chains sequenced from a single sample in a study of identical twins. TCRdb re-derived calls from the 5' RACE reads in MiXCR, one entry per CDR3 protein. Of hundreds of thousands of distinct CDR3 sequences listed, around 15% are singletons. Sequenced input: memory (CD45RO+) T cells sorted from blood. The source is a woman aged 18-29 years in good health.

This clonotype has only a few counts. The J gene is TRBJ1-2, the V gene TRBV24-1; D is undetermined. The CDR3 spans 12 residues. From germline, CDR1 is KGHDR and CDR2 SFDVKD. V was cut by 3 bases and J by 5 bases, with 6 bases left in between. CDR3 in amino acids: CATSDPLYGYTF. CDR3 nucleotides: TGTGCCACCAGTGATCCCCTATATGGCTACACCTTC.

This clonotype was detected many times. The chain has TRBV29-1 and TRBJ1-3; D is uncertain. In germline, CDR1 is SQVTM, CDR2 ANQGSEA. Trimming shortened V by 5 bases and J by 0 bases, and 8 bases separated the two germline ends. This CDR3 comprises 13 residues. CDR3 sequence reads: CSVSPDSGNTIYF. The DNA for the CDR3 is TGCAGCGTTTCCCCCGACTCTGGAAACACCATATATTTT.

In this sample, this clonotype turned up many times. CDR3 coding DNA: TGTGCCATCAGTGAGGGTGGGACATTAACCTACGAGCAGTACTTC. Protein sequence: CAISEGGTLTYEQYF. The chain carries TRBV10-3 and TRBJ2-7; possible D gene TRBD1, 6 bases. The CDR3 consists of 15 residues. Germline V gene lookup returns CDR1 ENHRY and CDR2 SYGVKD. The ends were cut back, 2 bases at V and 2 bases at J, with 13 bases in the middle.

In its sample, this clonotype was seen many times. This chain's CDR3 is CASSFRKRDTQYF. In DNA form, the CDR3 reads TGTGCCAGCAGTTTTCGAAAAAGGGATACGCAGTATTTT. The chain is built from TRBV12-3 or TRBV12-4 and TRBJ2-3; D gene unclear. This CDR3 has 13 amino acids. Trimming took off 3 bases at V and 6 bases at J, with 10 bases between the two ends.

The rearrangement uses TRBV6-1 and TRBJ2-3; the match to TRBD1 covers 11 bases. Germline V gives CDR1 MNHNS, CDR2 SASEGT. J lost 4 bases, V lost 5 bases, and 5 bases had no gene match. The CDR3 is 15 amino acids. This CDR3 reads CASSTGTGGADTQYF. Here the CDR3 DNA reads TGTGCCAGCAGTACCGGGACAGGGGGAGCAGATACGCAGTATTTT.

In its sample, this clonotype was seen a few times. The chain carries TRBV5-5 and TRBJ2-1, with D possibly matching TRBD2 (6 bases). The V end lost 2 bases, the J end lost 3 bases, and 12 bases lay between the germline ends. Germline lookup yields CDR1 SGHKS and CDR2 YYEKEE (reference sequence). The CDR3 consists of 15 residues. This CDR3 is CASSFSGTYYNEQFF. CDR3 in DNA: TGTGCCAGCAGCTTTTCGGGGACTTACTACAATGAGCAGTTCTTC.

This clonotype was counted a few times. The chain combines TRBV10-3 with TRBJ2-1, with a weak D call TRBD2 (6 bases). The CDR3 has 11 residues. CDR1 and CDR2 from the germline V gene are ENHRY and SYGVKD. Trimming stripped 3 bases from V and 9 bases from J, with 6 bases between. The CDR3 DNA reads as TGTGCCATCAGTGATAGCGGTGAGCAGTTCTTC. Protein product: CAISDSGEQFF.

This clonotype was seen ten or more times. The CDR3, as DNA: TGTGCCAGCAGGCCTGACAGGCTCCATGAGCAGTTCTTC. It specifies CASRPDRLHEQFF. This chain links TRBV6-1 with TRBJ2-1, with a tentative D call TRBD1 (6 bases). From germline, CDR1 is MNHNS and CDR2 SASEGT. This CDR3 comprises 13 residues. V was trimmed by 6 bases and J by 8 bases, leaving 14 bases between them.

This clonotype came up a few times. The CDR3 loop reads CASSSDVGANQPQHF. The CDR3 DNA sequence: TGTGCCAGCAGTTCGGACGTTGGGGCCAATCAGCCCCAGCATTTT. The chain is built from TRBV6-5 and TRBJ1-5, with D tentatively TRBD1 (5 bases). Trimming removed 4 bases from V and 3 bases from J, with 13 bases in between. CDR1 is MNHEY and CDR2 is SVGAGI in the germline V gene. This CDR3 has 15 amino acids.

V gene TRBV9 combines with J gene TRBJ2-3; 7 bases agree with TRBD2. V lost 0 bases to trimming and J lost 8 bases; unmatched junction nucleotides: 15. The CDR3 sequence is 17 residues long. The V gene's germline CDR1 is SGDLS and CDR2 YYNGEE. The chain's CDR3 is CASSVEAGNSFTLTQYF. The CDR3 region has the DNA TGTGCCAGCAGCGTAGAAGCGGGAAACTCTTTTACACTTACGCAGTATTTT.

This clonotype was detected ten times or more. V and J are TRBV7-9 and TRBJ2-1, with D perhaps matching TRBD1 (5 bases). V shed 3 bases and J shed 4 bases, with 10 bases lying between them. Per the germline V gene, CDR1 is SEHNR and CDR2 is FQNEAQ (reference sequence). This CDR3 contains 14 residues. CDR3 amino acids: CASSFGRAYNEQFF. The CDR3 nucleotides are TGTGCCAGCAGCTTCGGCAGGGCTTACAATGAGCAGTTCTTC.

This chain uses TRBV11-2 with TRBJ2-3, with unresolved D. This CDR3 is 11 amino acids long. The V end lost 8 bases, the J end lost 5 bases, and 8 bases lay between the germline ends. Germline CDR1 is SGHAT and CDR2 is FQNNGV. Here the CDR3 reads CASATGDTQYF. As DNA, the CDR3 is TGTGCCAGCGCCACCGGAGATACGCAGTATTTT.

This clonotype was seen many times. V and J are TRBV6-4 and TRBJ2-6; D remains unclear. The CDR3 is 14 residues long. Looked up from germline, CDR1 is MRHNA and CDR2 is SNTAGT. Trimming removed 2 bases from V and 0 bases from J, with 2 bases in between. The CDR3 coding sequence is TGTGCCAGCAGTGACCGCTCTGGGGCCAACGTCCTGACTTTC. It translates to CASSDRSGANVLTF.

In this sample, this clonotype turned up a few times. V is TRBV29-1 and J is TRBJ1-1, with 9 bases that match TRBD1. The germline V gene has CDR1 SQVTM and CDR2 ANQGSEA. The CDR3 is made up of 12 amino acids. V shed 6 bases, J shed 10 bases, and the junction held 9 bases outside the gene matches. CDR3 loop: CSVERTGDGAFF. CDR3 bases: TGCAGCGTGGAAAGGACAGGGGATGGAGCTTTCTTT.